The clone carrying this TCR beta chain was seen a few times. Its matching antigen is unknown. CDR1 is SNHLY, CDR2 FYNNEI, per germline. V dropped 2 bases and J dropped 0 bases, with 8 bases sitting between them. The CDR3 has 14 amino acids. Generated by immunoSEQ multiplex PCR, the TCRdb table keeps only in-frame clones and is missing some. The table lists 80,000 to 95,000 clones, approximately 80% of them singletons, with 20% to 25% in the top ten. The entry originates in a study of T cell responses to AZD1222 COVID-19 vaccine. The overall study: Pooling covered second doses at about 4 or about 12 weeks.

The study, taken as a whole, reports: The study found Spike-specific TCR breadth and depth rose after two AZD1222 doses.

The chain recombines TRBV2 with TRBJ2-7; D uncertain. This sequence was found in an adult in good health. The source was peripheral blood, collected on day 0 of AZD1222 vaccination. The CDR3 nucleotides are TGTGCCAGCAGTGAACGGTGGAGCTCCTACGAGCAGTACTTC. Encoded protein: CASSERWSSYEQYF.